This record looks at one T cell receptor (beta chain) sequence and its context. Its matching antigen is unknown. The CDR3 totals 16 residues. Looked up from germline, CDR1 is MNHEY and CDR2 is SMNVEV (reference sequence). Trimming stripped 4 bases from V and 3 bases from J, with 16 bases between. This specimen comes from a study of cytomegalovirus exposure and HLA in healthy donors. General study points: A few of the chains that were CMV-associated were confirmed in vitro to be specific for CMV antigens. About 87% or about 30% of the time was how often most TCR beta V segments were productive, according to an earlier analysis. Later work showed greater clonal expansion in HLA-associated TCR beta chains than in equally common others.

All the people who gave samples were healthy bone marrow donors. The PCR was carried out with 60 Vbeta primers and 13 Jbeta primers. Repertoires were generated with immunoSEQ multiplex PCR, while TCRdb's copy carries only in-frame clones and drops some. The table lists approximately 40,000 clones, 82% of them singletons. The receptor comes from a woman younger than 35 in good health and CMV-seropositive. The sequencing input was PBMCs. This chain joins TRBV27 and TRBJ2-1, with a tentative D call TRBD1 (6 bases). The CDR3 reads CASSSPRDTHYNEQFF. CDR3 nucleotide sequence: TGTGCCAGCAGTTCCCCCCGGGACACACACTACAATGAGCAGTTCTTC.